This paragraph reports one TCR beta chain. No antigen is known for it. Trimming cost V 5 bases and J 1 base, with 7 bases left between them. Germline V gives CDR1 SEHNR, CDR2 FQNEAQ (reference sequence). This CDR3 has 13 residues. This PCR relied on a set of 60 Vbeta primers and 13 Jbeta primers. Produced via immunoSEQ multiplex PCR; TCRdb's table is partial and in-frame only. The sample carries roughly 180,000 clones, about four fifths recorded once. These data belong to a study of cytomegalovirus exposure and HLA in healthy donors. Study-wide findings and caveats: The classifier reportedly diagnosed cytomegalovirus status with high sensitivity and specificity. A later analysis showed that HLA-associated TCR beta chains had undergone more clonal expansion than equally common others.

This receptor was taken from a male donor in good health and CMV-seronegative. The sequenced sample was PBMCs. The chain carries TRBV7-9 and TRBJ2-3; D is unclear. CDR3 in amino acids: CASSLPRTDTQYF. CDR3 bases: TGTGCCAGCAGCCTTCCCCGCACAGATACGCAGTATTTT.